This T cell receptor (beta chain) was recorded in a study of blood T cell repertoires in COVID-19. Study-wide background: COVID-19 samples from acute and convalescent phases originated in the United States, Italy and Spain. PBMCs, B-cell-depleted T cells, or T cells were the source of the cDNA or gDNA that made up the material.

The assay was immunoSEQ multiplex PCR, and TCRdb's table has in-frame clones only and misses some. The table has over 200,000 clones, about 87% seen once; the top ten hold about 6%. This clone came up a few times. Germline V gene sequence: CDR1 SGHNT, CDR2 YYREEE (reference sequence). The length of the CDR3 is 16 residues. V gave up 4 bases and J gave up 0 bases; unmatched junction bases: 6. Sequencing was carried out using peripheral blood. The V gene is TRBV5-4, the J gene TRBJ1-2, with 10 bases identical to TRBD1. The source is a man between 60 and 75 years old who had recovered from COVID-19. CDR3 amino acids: CASSTGQGWANYGYTF. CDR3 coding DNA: TGTGCCAGCAGCACGGGACAGGGGTGGGCTAACTATGGCTACACCTTC.